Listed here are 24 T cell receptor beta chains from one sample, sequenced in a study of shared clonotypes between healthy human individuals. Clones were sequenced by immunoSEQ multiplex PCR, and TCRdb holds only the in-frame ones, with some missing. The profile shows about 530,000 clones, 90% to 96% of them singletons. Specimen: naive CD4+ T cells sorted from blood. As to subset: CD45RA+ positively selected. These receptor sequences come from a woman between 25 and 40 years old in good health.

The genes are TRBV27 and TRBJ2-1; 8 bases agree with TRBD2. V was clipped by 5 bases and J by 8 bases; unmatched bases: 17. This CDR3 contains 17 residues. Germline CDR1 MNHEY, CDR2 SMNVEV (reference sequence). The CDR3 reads CASSPLSGSGTGHEQFF. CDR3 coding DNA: TGTGCCAGCAGTCCCCTTTCGGGTAGCGGGACCGGACATGAGCAGTTCTTC.

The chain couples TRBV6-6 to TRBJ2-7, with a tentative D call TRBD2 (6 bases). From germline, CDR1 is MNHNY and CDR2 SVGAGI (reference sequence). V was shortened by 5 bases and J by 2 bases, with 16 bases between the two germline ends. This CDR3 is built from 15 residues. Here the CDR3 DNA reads TGTGCCAGCAGTCCGGCTGGCGGGGCTGCCTACGAGCAGTACTTC. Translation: CASSPAGGAAYEQYF.

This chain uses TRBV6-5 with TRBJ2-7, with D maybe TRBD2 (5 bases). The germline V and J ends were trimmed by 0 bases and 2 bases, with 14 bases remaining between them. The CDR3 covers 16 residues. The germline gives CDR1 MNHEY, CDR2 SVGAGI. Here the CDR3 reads CASSYSRVRRPYEQYF. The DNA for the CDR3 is TGTGCCAGCAGTTACTCGAGGGTTAGGCGTCCCTACGAGCAGTACTTC.

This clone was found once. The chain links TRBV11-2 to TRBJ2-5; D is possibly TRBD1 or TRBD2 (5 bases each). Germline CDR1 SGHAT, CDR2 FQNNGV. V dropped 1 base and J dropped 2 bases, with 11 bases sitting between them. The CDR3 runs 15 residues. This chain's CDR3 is CASSLVRGSQETQYF. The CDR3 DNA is TGTGCCAGCAGCTTAGTCCGGGGCAGTCAAGAGACCCAGTACTTC. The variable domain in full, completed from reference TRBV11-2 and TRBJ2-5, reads EAGVAQSPRYKIIEKRQSVAFWCNPISGHATLYWYQQILGQGPKLLIQFQNNGVVDDSQLPKDRFSAERLKGVDSTLKIQPAKLEDSAVYLCASSLVRGSQETQYFGPGTRLLVL.

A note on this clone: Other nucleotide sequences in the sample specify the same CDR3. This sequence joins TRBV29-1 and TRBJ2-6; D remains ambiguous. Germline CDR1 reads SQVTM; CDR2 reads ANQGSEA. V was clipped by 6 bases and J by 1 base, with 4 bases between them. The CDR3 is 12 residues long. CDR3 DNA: TGCAGCGTCCCTTCTGGGGCCAACGTCCTGACTTTC. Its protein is CSVPSGANVLTF.

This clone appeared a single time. CDR3: CASRAYGFEYNEQFF. DNA for the CDR3: TGCGCCAGCAGAGCCTACGGGTTTGAGTACAATGAGCAGTTCTTC. The chain links TRBV5-1 to TRBJ2-1; D remains ambiguous. CDR3 length equals 15 residues. V dropped 5 bases and J dropped 4 bases, with 16 bases sitting between them. Looked up from germline, CDR1 is SGHRS and CDR2 is YFSETQ. The whole variable domain, remainder taken from reference TRBV5-1 and TRBJ2-1, is KAGVTQTPRYLIKTRGQQVTLSCSPISGHRSVSWYQQTPGQGLQFLFEYFSETQRNKGNFPGRFSGRQFSNSRSEMNVSTLELGDSALYLCASRAYGFEYNEQFFGPGTRLTVL.

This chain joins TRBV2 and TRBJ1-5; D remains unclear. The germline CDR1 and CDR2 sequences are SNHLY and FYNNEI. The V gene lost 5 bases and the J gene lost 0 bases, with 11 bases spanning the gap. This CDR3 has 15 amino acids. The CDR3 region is CASSSEPYSNQPQHF. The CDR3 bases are TGTGCCAGCAGTTCTGAGCCCTATAGCAATCAGCCCCAGCATTTT.

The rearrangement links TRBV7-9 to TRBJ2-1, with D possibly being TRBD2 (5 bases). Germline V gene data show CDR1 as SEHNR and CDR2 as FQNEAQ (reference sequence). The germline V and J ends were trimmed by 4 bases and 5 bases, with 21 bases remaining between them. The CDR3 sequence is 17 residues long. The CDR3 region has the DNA TGTGCCAGCAGCTCCCGGGATGGTCGGGGAAGCAACAATGAGCAGTTCTTC. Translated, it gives CASSSRDGRGSNNEQFF.

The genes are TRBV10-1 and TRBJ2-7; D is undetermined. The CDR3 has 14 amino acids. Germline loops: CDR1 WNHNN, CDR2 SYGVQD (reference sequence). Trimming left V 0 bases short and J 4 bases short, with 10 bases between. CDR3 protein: CASSESNRQYEQYF. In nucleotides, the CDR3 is TGCGCCAGCAGTGAGTCGAATCGGCAATACGAGCAGTACTTC.

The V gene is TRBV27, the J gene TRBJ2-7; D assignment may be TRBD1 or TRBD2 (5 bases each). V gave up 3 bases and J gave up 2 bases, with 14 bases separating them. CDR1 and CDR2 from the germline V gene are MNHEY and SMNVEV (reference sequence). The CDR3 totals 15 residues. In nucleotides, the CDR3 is TGTGCCAGCAGTTTCGGGGCCCTAAATACCTACGAGCAGTACTTC. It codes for CASSFGALNTYEQYF.

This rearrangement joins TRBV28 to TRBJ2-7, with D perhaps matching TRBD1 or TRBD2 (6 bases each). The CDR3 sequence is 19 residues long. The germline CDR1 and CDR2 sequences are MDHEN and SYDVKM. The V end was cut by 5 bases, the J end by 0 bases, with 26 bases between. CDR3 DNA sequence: TGTGCCAGCAGTACCCCCGGGGGCTTTAGCGGCACTAGCTCCTACGAGCAGTACTTC. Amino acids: CASSTPGGFSGTSSYEQYF.

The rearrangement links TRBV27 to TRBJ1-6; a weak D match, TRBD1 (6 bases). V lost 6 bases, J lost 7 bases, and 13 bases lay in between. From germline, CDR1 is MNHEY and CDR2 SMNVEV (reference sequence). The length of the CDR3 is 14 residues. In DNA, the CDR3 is TGTGCCAGCAGCCAGGGGAGACTGAATTCACCCCTCCACTTT. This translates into CASSQGRLNSPLHF.

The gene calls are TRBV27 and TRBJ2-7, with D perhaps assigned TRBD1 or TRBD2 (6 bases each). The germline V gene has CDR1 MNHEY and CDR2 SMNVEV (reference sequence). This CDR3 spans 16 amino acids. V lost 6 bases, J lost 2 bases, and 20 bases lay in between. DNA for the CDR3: TGTGCCAGCAGCCGGGCCTGGGTGAGGGGGGCCTACGAGCAGTACTTC. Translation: CASSRAWVRGAYEQYF.

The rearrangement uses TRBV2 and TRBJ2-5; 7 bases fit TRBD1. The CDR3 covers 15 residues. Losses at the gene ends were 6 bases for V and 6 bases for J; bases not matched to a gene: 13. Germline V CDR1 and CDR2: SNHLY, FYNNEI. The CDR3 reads CASSPRDSTRKTQYF. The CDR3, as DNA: TGTGCCAGCAGCCCCCGGGACAGCACGAGGAAGACCCAGTACTTC.

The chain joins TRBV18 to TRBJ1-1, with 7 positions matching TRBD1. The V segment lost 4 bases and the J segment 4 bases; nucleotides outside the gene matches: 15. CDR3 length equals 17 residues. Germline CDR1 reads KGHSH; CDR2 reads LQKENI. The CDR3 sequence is CASSRRQGEGLGTEAFF. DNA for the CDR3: TGTGCCAGCTCACGGAGACAGGGTGAGGGCCTGGGCACTGAAGCTTTCTTT. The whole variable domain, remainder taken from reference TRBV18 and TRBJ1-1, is NAGVMQNPRHLVRRRGQEARLRCSPMKGHSHVYWYRQLPEEGLKFMVYLQKENIIDESGMPKERFSAEFPKEGPSILRIQQVVRGDSAAYFCASSRRQGEGLGTEAFFGQGTRLTVV.

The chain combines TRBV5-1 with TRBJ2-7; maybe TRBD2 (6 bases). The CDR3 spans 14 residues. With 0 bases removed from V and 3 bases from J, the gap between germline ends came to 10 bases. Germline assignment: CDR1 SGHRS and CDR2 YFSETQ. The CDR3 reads CASSLGTDYYEQYF. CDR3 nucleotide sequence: TGCGCCAGCAGCTTGGGGACGGACTACTACGAGCAGTACTTC.

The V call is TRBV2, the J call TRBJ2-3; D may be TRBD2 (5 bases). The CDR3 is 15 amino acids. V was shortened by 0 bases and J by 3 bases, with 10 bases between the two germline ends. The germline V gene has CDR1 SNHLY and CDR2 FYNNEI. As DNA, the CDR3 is TGTGCCAGCAGTGAAGCGGGAGTTAGAACAGATACGCAGTATTTT. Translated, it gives CASSEAGVRTDTQYF.

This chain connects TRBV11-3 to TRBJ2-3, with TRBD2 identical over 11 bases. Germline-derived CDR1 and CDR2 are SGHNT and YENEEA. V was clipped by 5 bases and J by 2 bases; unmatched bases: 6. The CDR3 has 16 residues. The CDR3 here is CASSRGTSGFTDTQYF. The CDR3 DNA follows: TGTGCCAGCAGCCGCGGGACTAGCGGCTTCACAGATACGCAGTATTTT.

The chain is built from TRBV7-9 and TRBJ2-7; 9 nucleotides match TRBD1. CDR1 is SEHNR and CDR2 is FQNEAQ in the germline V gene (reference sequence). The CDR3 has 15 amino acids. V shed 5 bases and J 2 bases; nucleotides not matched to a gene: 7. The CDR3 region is CASSPTQGAAYEQYF. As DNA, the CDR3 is TGTGCCAGCAGCCCAACACAGGGGGCCGCCTACGAGCAGTACTTC.

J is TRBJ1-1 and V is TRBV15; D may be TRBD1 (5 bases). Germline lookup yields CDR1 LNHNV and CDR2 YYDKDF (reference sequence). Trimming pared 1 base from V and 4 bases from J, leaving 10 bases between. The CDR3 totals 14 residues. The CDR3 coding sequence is TGTGCCACCAGCAGAGGTGGGGGGTCCACTGAAGCTTTCTTT. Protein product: CATSRGGGSTEAFF. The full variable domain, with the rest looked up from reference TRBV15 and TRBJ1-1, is DAMVIQNPRYQVTQFGKPVTLSCSQTLNHNVMYWYQQKSSQAPKLLFHYYDKDFNNEADTPDNFQSRRPNTSFCFLDIRSPGLGDTAMYLCATSRGGGSTEAFFGQGTRLTVV.

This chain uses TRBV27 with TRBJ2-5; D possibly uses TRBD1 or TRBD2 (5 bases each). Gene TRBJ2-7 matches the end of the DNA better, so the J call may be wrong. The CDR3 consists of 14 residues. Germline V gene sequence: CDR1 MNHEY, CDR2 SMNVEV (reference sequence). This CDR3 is CASSSRDPTYEQYF. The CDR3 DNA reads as TGTGCCAGCAGTTCCCGGGACCCTACCTACGAGCAGTACTTC.

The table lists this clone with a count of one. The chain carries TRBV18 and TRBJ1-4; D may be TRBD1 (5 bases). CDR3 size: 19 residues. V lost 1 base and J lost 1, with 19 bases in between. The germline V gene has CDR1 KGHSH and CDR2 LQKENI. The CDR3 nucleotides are TGTGCCAGCTCACCACGATTTGAGTCAGGGCCAGGAACTAATGAAAAACTGTTTTTT. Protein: CASSPRFESGPGTNEKLFF.

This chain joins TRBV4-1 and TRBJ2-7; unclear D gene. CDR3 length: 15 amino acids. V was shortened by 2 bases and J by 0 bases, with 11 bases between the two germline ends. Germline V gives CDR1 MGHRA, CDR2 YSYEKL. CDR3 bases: TGCGCCAGCAGCCAAAGTACCTTAAGCTCCTACGAGCAGTACTTC. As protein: CASSQSTLSSYEQYF.

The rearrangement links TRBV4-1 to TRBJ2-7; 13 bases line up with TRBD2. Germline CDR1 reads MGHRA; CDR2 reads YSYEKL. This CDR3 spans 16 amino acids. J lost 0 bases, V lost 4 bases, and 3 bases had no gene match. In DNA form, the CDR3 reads TGCGCCAGCAGCCCGACTAGCGGGAGGACCTCCTACGAGCAGTACTTC. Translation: CASSPTSGRTSYEQYF.